Each of the 30 T cell receptor beta chains below was sequenced from the same sample in a study of Ad26.COV2.S vaccination and SARS-CoV-2 variants (dated by TCRdb to about 2021). The sample's treatment or condition label, in plain terms: some 20 received Ad26.COV2.S at low or high dose, single or two shots; roughly five received placebo; per-sample allocation not given. For vaccine and placebo recipients, repertoires were sequenced using samples collected on day 63 after the first injection. Library construction relied on the immunoSEQ multiplex PCR assay. In TCRdb, the immuneACCESS table is reduced to in-frame sequences with V and J assigned. These tables do not hold every clone; where another copy was compared, an unresolved V gene accounts for under half, and the others remain unexplained. The sample includes 500,000 or so clones, with 87% observed a single time. Roughly 13% of the sample comes from the top ten.

This specimen was peripheral blood, taken in a trial of Ad26.COV2.S vaccine versus placebo. The receptors stem from a person aged 18-60 years who received the Ad26.COV2.S COVID-19 vaccine or a placebo.

The J gene is TRBJ1-5, the V gene TRBV6-5, with unresolved D. Per germline, CDR1 MNHEY and CDR2 SVGAGI. Between the trimmed V and J ends, which lost 4 bases and 2 bases, there was a span of 6 bases. The CDR3 has 13 residues. The CDR3 is CASSLQGNQPQHF. In DNA, the CDR3 is TGTGCCAGCAGTTTACAAGGCAATCAGCCCCAGCATTTT.

J is TRBJ2-5 and V is TRBV9; D remains unclear. V lost 0 bases and J lost 5, with 14 bases in between. Germline V gives CDR1 SGDLS, CDR2 YYNGEE. The length of the CDR3 is 15 residues. The CDR3 sequence is CASSVGTSLGETQYF. The CDR3 DNA reads TGTGCCAGCAGCGTAGGAACCTCCTTGGGGGAGACCCAGTACTTC. The whole variable domain, remainder taken from reference TRBV9 and TRBJ2-5, is DSGVTQTPKHLITATGQRVTLRCSPRSGDLSVYWYQQSLDQGLQFLIQYYNGEERAKGNILERFSAQQFPDLHSELNLSSLELGDSALYFCASSVGTSLGETQYFGPGTRLLVL.

The chain carries TRBV2 and TRBJ1-2; no clear D. The CDR3 contains 13 residues. V was shortened by 3 bases and J by 6 bases, with 11 bases between the two germline ends. CDR1 and CDR2 from the germline V gene are SNHLY and FYNNEI. The CDR3 spells CASSDRRRDGYTF. The CDR3 DNA follows: TGTGCCAGCAGTGATCGGAGGAGGGATGGCTACACCTTC. Supplemented by reference TRBV2 and TRBJ1-2, the full variable domain reads EPEVTQTPSHQVTQMGQEVILRCVPISNHLYFYWYRQILGQKVEFLVSFYNNEISEKSEIFDDQFSVERPDGSNFTLKIRSTKLEDSAMYFCASSDRRRDGYTFGSGTRLTVV.

The genes are TRBV14 and TRBJ2-1; D may be TRBD2 (5 bases). Trimming pared 4 bases from V and 13 bases from J, leaving 14 bases between. The CDR3 length is 12 residues. In germline, CDR1 is SGHDN, CDR2 FVKESK. CDR3 residues: CASSPSRRTQFF. CDR3 bases: TGTGCCAGCAGCCCCTCCCGGAGGACTCAGTTCTTC.

The chain carries TRBV5-1 and TRBJ1-3, with D possibly TRBD1 on 6 matching bases. This CDR3 contains 17 residues. Looked up from germline, CDR1 is SGHRS and CDR2 is YFSETQ. V lost 4 bases and J lost 0, with 17 bases in between. The CDR3 region is CASSLWALGGSGNTIYF. The CDR3 DNA follows: TGCGCCAGCAGCCTATGGGCGCTAGGGGGCTCTGGAAACACCATATATTTT. Full variable domain (remainder filled in from reference TRBV5-1 and TRBJ1-3): KAGVTQTPRYLIKTRGQQVTLSCSPISGHRSVSWYQQTPGQGLQFLFEYFSETQRNKGNFPGRFSGRQFSNSRSEMNVSTLELGDSALYLCASSLWALGGSGNTIYFGEGSWLTVV.

The chain joins TRBV30 to TRBJ1-2; 7 positions agree with TRBD1. The trim removed 4 bases at V and 7 bases at J, leaving 6 bases unmatched. CDR1 and CDR2 (germline): GTSNPN, SVGIG (reference sequence). The CDR3 spans 12 residues. CDR3 protein: CAWTGGGFGYTF. The CDR3, as DNA: TGTGCCTGGACAGGGGGAGGGTTTGGCTACACCTTC.

This clone was observed a few times. This chain joins TRBV18 and TRBJ1-5, with D unclear. V lost 2 bases and J lost 0, with 5 bases in between. The germline CDR1 and CDR2 sequences are KGHSH and LQKENI. The CDR3 runs to 14 residues. The CDR3 spells CASSPMASNQPQHF. CDR3 nucleotides: TGTGCCAGCTCACCAATGGCTAGCAATCAGCCCCAGCATTTT.

This chain connects TRBV5-1 to TRBJ2-2; perhaps TRBD2 as D (5 bases). From germline, CDR1 is SGHRS and CDR2 YFSETQ. This CDR3 has 14 residues. Trimming took 5 bases from V and 0 from J, leaving 8 bases between them. The CDR3 is CASRSGPNTGELFF. Here the CDR3 DNA reads TGCGCCAGCAGGAGCGGCCCGAACACCGGGGAGCTGTTTTTT.

V and J are TRBV18 and TRBJ1-4, with 7 bases matching TRBD1. Germline V gene data show CDR1 as KGHSH and CDR2 as LQKENI. V shed 6 bases, J shed 3 bases, and the junction held 7 bases outside the gene matches. This CDR3 contains 15 residues. For the CDR3, the DNA is TGTGCCAGCTCCACAGGGGCTTTGGCTAATGAAAAACTGTTTTTT. This sequence encodes CASSTGALANEKLFF.

The gene calls are TRBV6-5 and TRBJ2-3; 9 bases are a match to TRBD2. The germline V gene encodes CDR1 MNHEY and CDR2 SVGAGI. With 9 bases clipped from V and 6 bases from J, the junction kept 7 bases outside the gene matches. CDR3 length: 13 residues. CDR3 in DNA: TGTGCCAGTAGCGGGGGAGGTTCGGATACGCAGTATTTT. It is translated as CASSGGGSDTQYF.

The chain is built from TRBV28 and TRBJ2-5; 7 positions match TRBD2. Germline V CDR1 and CDR2: MDHEN, SYDVKM. J was trimmed by 7 bases and V by 8 bases; bases with no gene match: 13. This CDR3 spans 14 amino acids. CDR3 amino acids: CASRGSGLVVTQYF. In DNA form, the CDR3 reads TGTGCCAGCCGCGGGAGTGGTCTCGTGGTGACCCAGTACTTC.

CDR3 in amino acids: CASSPGLGSYEQYF. In nucleotides, the CDR3 is TGTGCCAGCAGTCCGGGACTAGGAAGTTACGAGCAGTACTTC. V and J are TRBV27 and TRBJ2-7, with 8 bases aligning to TRBD2. V lost 5 bases, J lost 4 bases, and 7 bases stayed unmatched. In germline, CDR1 is MNHEY, CDR2 SMNVEV (reference sequence). The CDR3 runs to 14 residues.

CDR3 DNA: TGTGCCATCAGTGAGCCGACAGATCTCTCCTACAATGAGCAGTTCTTC. Its translation: CAISEPTDLSYNEQFF. This chain uses TRBV10-3 with TRBJ2-1, with D maybe TRBD1 (5 bases). Trimming removed 2 bases at V and 0 bases at J, with 11 bases between. Germline V gene lookup returns CDR1 ENHRY and CDR2 SYGVKD. This CDR3 has 16 amino acids.

The gene calls are TRBV28 and TRBJ1-1; D is unclear. The CDR3 length is 11 residues. V lost 3 bases and J lost 10, with 9 bases in between. Germline V gives CDR1 MDHEN, CDR2 SYDVKM. The CDR3 coding sequence is TGTGCCAGCAGTTTGCCCACAAGAGCTTTCTTT. It translates to CASSLPTRAFF.

The chain has TRBV15 and TRBJ2-2; possibly TRBD2 for D (6 bases). The CDR3 spans 16 residues. Deletions cut 4 bases from V and 5 bases from J, with 17 bases between. The germline V gene encodes CDR1 LNHNV and CDR2 YYDKDF (reference sequence). For the CDR3, the DNA is TGTGCCACCAGCACGATCGCGGGGACCTTAACCGGGGAGCTGTTTTTT. It is translated as CATSTIAGTLTGELFF.

This CDR3 is CASSLGASGTDTQYF. CDR3 nucleotide sequence: TGTGCCAGCAGCTTAGGGGCTAGCGGAACAGATACGCAGTATTTT. The genes are TRBV7-2 and TRBJ2-3; 7 nucleotides align to TRBD2. V lost 1 base and J lost 3; bases outside the gene matches: 4. This CDR3 is built from 15 residues. Germline assignment: CDR1 SGHTA and CDR2 FQGNSA.

The V and J genes are TRBV20-1 and TRBJ2-7; the D is unclear. V lost 5 bases, J lost 4 bases, and 9 bases lay in between. Germline-derived CDR1 and CDR2 are DFQATT and SNEGSKA (reference sequence). CDR3 length: 11 residues. The CDR3 DNA follows: TGCAGTGCTGTCACCGAGTACGAGCAGTACTTC. This codes for CSAVTEYEQYF.

The count of this clone is one. The chain is built from TRBV9 and TRBJ2-7, with 9 bases aligning to TRBD2. Germline V gene lookup returns CDR1 SGDLS and CDR2 YYNGEE. Germline trimming cut 0 bases from V and 0 bases from J; bases unmatched to any gene: 4. This CDR3 contains 16 residues. CDR3 DNA sequence: TGTGCCAGCAGCGTAGGGCCTAGCGGGATCTCCTACGAGCAGTACTTC. As protein: CASSVGPSGISYEQYF. The full variable domain, rest sourced from reference TRBV9 and TRBJ2-7, is DSGVTQTPKHLITATGQRVTLRCSPRSGDLSVYWYQQSLDQGLQFLIQYYNGEERAKGNILERFSAQQFPDLHSELNLSSLELGDSALYFCASSVGPSGISYEQYFGPGTRLTVT.

This clone has just one count. This chain joins TRBV7-2 and TRBJ1-1; D call uncertain. The V end lost 3 bases, the J end lost 3 bases, and 11 bases lay between the germline ends. Germline lookup yields CDR1 SGHTA and CDR2 FQGNSA. The CDR3 consists of 14 residues. The CDR3 loop reads CASSLASHDTEAFF. The CDR3 DNA follows: TGTGCCAGCAGCTTGGCCTCACACGACACTGAAGCTTTCTTT. The variable domain in full, with the rest retrieved from reference TRBV7-2 and TRBJ1-1, is GAGVSQSPSNKVTEKGKDVELRCDPISGHTALYWYRQSLGQGLEFLIYFQGNSAPDKSGLPSDRFSAERTGGSVSTLTIQRTQQEDSAVYLCASSLASHDTEAFFGQGTRLTVV.

Concerning this clone: Within the sample, other DNA sequences also encode this same CDR3. This rearrangement joins TRBV5-1 to TRBJ2-1; D is undetermined. In germline, CDR1 is SGHRS, CDR2 YFSETQ. V was trimmed by 0 bases and J by 8 bases, leaving 3 bases between them. The CDR3 covers 11 residues. In nucleotides, the CDR3 is TGCGCCAGCAGCTTGGGCTATGAGCAGTTCTTC. Translated, it gives CASSLGYEQFF.

V and J are TRBV28 and TRBJ2-3; no clear D gene. Germline CDR1 and CDR2: MDHEN and SYDVKM. V shed 6 bases and J shed 2 bases, with 15 bases lying between them. The CDR3 runs 15 residues. CDR3 residues: CASSPPGSYTDTQYF. Written as DNA, the CDR3 is TGTGCCAGCAGCCCTCCGGGCAGCTACACAGATACGCAGTATTTT.

V and J are TRBV6-5 and TRBJ1-4; D is uncertain. Trimming took 10 bases from V and 5 from J, leaving 14 bases between them. The germline V gene has CDR1 MNHEY and CDR2 SVGAGI. The CDR3 spans 13 residues. This CDR3 reads CATRVPGNEKLFF. DNA of the CDR3: TGTGCCACCAGAGTTCCAGGAAATGAAAAACTGTTTTTT.

The gene calls are TRBV6-6 and TRBJ2-2; D unresolved. Germline V gene sequence: CDR1 MNHNY, CDR2 SVGAGI (reference sequence). V lost 1 base to trimming and J lost 5 bases, with 5 bases between them. The CDR3 is made up of 13 amino acids. Written as DNA, the CDR3 is TGTGCCAGCAGTTACTTACTAACCGGGGAGCTGTTTTTT. This translates into CASSYLLTGELFF.

This clone was seen a single time. This chain uses TRBV30 with TRBJ1-4; D not certain. The V and J ends lost 4 bases and 5 bases respectively, with 17 bases between them. Germline V gene lookup returns CDR1 GTSNPN and CDR2 SVGIG (reference sequence). This CDR3 spans 15 amino acids. For the CDR3, the DNA is TGTGCCTGGACCCCTCGGACGGACCAAAATGAAAAACTGTTTTTT. Translation: CAWTPRTDQNEKLFF.

This chain uses TRBV2 with TRBJ1-5; D unclear. The CDR3 covers 13 residues. Germline loops: CDR1 SNHLY, CDR2 FYNNEI. V was clipped by 7 bases and J by 4 bases, with 11 bases between them. The CDR3 nucleotides read TGTGCCAGCAACTTCCTCGCAAATCAGCCCCAGCATTTT. This gives the protein CASNFLANQPQHF.

The chain recombines TRBV4-1 with TRBJ2-1, with 8 bases matching TRBD1. The germline V gene has CDR1 MGHRA and CDR2 YSYEKL. J gave up 8 bases and V 1 base, and 7 bases lay outside the gene matches. This CDR3 contains 15 residues. This CDR3 is CASSQAGTGVYEQFF. In DNA, the CDR3 is TGCGCCAGCAGCCAAGCCGGGACAGGCGTTTATGAGCAGTTCTTC.

This clone is a singleton in its sample. The V call is TRBV19, the J call TRBJ2-5; a possible D gene is TRBD2 (6 bases). This CDR3 contains 14 residues. V dropped 7 bases and J dropped 4 bases, with 16 bases sitting between them. CDR1 and CDR2 (germline): LNHDA, SQIVND (reference sequence). In nucleotides, the CDR3 is TGTGCCAGTAAATCACCGGGAGAAGGAGAGACCCAGTACTTC. Amino acids: CASKSPGEGETQYF.

The J gene is TRBJ2-1, the V gene TRBV29-1, with 8 bases fitting TRBD2. V was clipped by 7 bases and J by 0 bases; unmatched bases: 5. Per germline, CDR1 SQVTM and CDR2 ANQGSEA. This CDR3 spans 14 amino acids. The CDR3 DNA reads TGCAGCGCTGGAGGGACTAGCTCCTACAATGAGCAGTTCTTC. Translated: CSAGGTSSYNEQFF.

The chain links TRBV7-2 to TRBJ1-5; D remains unclear. V was shortened by 2 bases and J by 5 bases, with 10 bases between the two germline ends. CDR1 is SGHTA and CDR2 is FQGNSA in the germline V gene. The CDR3 length is 14 residues. CDR3 nucleotides: TGTGCCAGCAGCTTAAGACCCGGAGATCAGCCCCAGCATTTT. This gives the protein CASSLRPGDQPQHF.

The J gene is TRBJ2-2, the V gene TRBV4-2; the D gene is possibly TRBD1 (5 bases). CDR3 length equals 14 residues. Looked up from germline, CDR1 is LGHNA and CDR2 is YNFKEQ. With 8 bases removed from V and 4 bases from J, the gap between germline ends came to 14 bases. The CDR3 nucleotides are TGTGCCAGCTGGGGCGGCATGGGCACCGGGGAGCTGTTTTTT. It encodes CASWGGMGTGELFF.